This paragraph covers one TCR beta chain sequence. This sample was taken from a study of OX40 agonist ivuxolimab in advanced cancers. The overall study: At 65% to 85% male, the cohort had a mean age of approximately 60 years, ranging from about 20 to 80.

The germline gives CDR1 MGHDK, CDR2 SYGVNS. CDR3 length: 16 amino acids. The junction had 5 bases not matched to a gene; V was cut back by 3 bases and J by 0 bases. The data were produced by immunoSEQ multiplex PCR, yet TCRdb's version contains in-frame clones alone and is incomplete. In the table there are 50,000 to 65,000 clones, about 86% of which are singletons. The chain couples TRBV25-1 to TRBJ2-1; 7 nucleotides agree with TRBD2. The receptor was derived from an adult with an advanced solid tumor such as melanoma, head and neck, liver or kidney cancer. The sample here was CD4+ or CD8+ T cells sorted from blood, taken in a trial of the OX40 agonist ivuxolimab. The DNA for the CDR3 is TGTGCCAGCAGTGACGATACTAGCGCCTCCTACAATGAGCAGTTCTTC. Encoded protein: CASSDDTSASYNEQFF.